The 31 T cell receptor beta chains in this list originate from one sample, sequenced in a study of CD8 T cells in ankylosing spondylitis. No cognate antigen is known for these TCRs. Findings of the study overall: A motif in TCR beta, a set of roughly 8 highly homologous variants, appeared characteristic of ankylosing spondylitis blood.

MiXCR, applied by TCRdb to the 5' RACE reads, yields one record per CDR3 protein. The sample includes some 840,000 distinct CDR3 sequences, about 12% seen only once; the top ten take 0.51%. The sample comprised blood, either unsorted or a sorted T cell fraction (not recorded which). These TCRs come from a male donor with ankylosing spondylitis.

This clonotype was found many times. This rearrangement joins TRBV20-1 to TRBJ1-1; tentatively, D is TRBD1 (6 bases). The V end lost 0 bases, the J end lost 5 bases, and 7 bases lay between the germline ends. The V gene's germline CDR1 is DFQATT and CDR2 SNEGSKA (reference sequence). This CDR3 is 12 amino acids long. The CDR3 nucleotides are TGCAGTGCTAGAGATAGGGGGACTGAAGCTTTCTTT. Translation: CSARDRGTEAFF.

The chain recombines TRBV6-1 with TRBJ1-2; no clear D gene. Germline CDR1 MNHNS, CDR2 SASEGT. The CDR3 runs to 16 residues. Trimming cost V 1 base and J 8 bases, with 20 bases left between them. The CDR3 DNA sequence: TGTGCCAGCAGTGAAGAAATTGGCCATCCTATCGACGGCTACACCTTC. Its protein product is CASSEEIGHPIDGYTF.

This clonotype was seen more than once but under ten times. The chain recombines TRBV7-2 with TRBJ2-7; 7 bases fit TRBD1. The CDR3 length is 14 residues. Germline assignment: CDR1 SGHTA and CDR2 FQGNSA. The J segment lost 5 bases and the V segment lost 5 bases, leaving 9 bases of the junction unmatched. CDR3 protein: CASSQTGRIDEQYF. For the CDR3, the DNA is TGTGCCAGCAGCCAGACAGGGCGCATCGACGAGCAGTACTTC.

The gene calls are TRBV20-1 and TRBJ2-7, with TRBD1 identical over 8 bases. Germline V gene sequence: CDR1 DFQATT, CDR2 SNEGSKA (reference sequence). V dropped 3 bases and J dropped 2; count of bases not matched to a gene: 9. The CDR3 covers 15 residues. CDR3 loop: CSASSPGQVPYEQYF. The DNA of the CDR3 is TGCAGTGCTAGTAGTCCGGGACAGGTCCCCTACGAGCAGTACTTC.

This chain joins TRBV5-1 and TRBJ2-3, with 9 bases lining up with TRBD2. Losses at the gene ends were 2 bases for V and 3 bases for J; bases not matched to a gene: 4. The CDR3 is 15 amino acids. In germline, CDR1 is SGHRS, CDR2 YFSETQ. CDR3 coding DNA: TGCGCCAGCAGCTTTTCTAGCGGGGTGACAGATACGCAGTATTTT. It yields the protein CASSFSSGVTDTQYF.

This chain uses TRBV18 with TRBJ1-1; 8 bases match TRBD1. This CDR3 is built from 14 residues. In germline, CDR1 is KGHSH, CDR2 LQKENI. V shed 8 bases, J shed 5 bases, and the junction held 10 bases outside the gene matches. Here the CDR3 DNA reads TGTGCCAGCGCCCTACAGGGGGGTGAGACTGAAGCTTTCTTT. Translated: CASALQGGETEAFF.

V gene TRBV20-1 combines with J gene TRBJ2-5; perhaps TRBD1 as D (6 bases). The V end lost 1 base, the J end lost 5 bases, and 14 bases lay between the germline ends. The germline V gene has CDR1 DFQATT and CDR2 SNEGSKA (reference sequence). The CDR3 is 14 amino acids. The CDR3 nucleotides are TGCAGTGCTAGAGCAAGACAGGCATGGGAGACCCAGTACTTC. The encoded protein is CSARARQAWETQYF.

This clonotype occurred a few times. This rearrangement joins TRBV7-2 to TRBJ2-6, with D uncertain. This CDR3 contains 14 residues. The V and J ends lost 5 bases and 3 bases respectively, with 8 bases between them. From germline, CDR1 is SGHTA and CDR2 FQGNSA. The CDR3 region is CASSPDFGANVLTF. The CDR3 DNA reads TGTGCCAGCAGCCCCGATTTTGGGGCCAACGTCCTGACTTTC.

This clonotype was counted a few times. The chain recombines TRBV20-1 with TRBJ2-1; possible D gene TRBD1, 6 bases. V lost 6 bases and J 8 bases, leaving 14 bases between the germline ends. The CDR3 length is 12 residues. Germline-derived CDR1 and CDR2 are DFQATT and SNEGSKA (reference sequence). CDR3 nucleotides: TGCAGTGCCGCGGACAGTACCGATGAGCAGTTCTTC. Protein: CSAADSTDEQFF.

This clonotype appeared a few times. The V gene is TRBV15, the J gene TRBJ2-7; no firm D call. Between the trimmed V and J ends, which lost 2 bases and 5 bases, there was a span of 16 bases. CDR3 length: 15 residues. Germline V gene sequence: CDR1 LNHNV, CDR2 YYDKDF (reference sequence). CDR3 protein: CATSRLYKDPDEQYF. The CDR3 nucleotides are TGTGCCACCAGCAGACTTTACAAGGACCCGGACGAGCAGTACTTC. The full variable domain, completed using reference TRBV15 and TRBJ2-7, is DAMVIQNPRYQVTQFGKPVTLSCSQTLNHNVMYWYQQKSSQAPKLLFHYYDKDFNNEADTPDNFQSRRPNTSFCFLDIRSPGLGDTAMYLCATSRLYKDPDEQYFGPGTRLTVT.

This clonotype was recorded at least ten times. The CDR3: CASSLVSTEGNEQFF. CDR3 nucleotide sequence: TGTGCCAGCAGCTTAGTTTCGACAGAGGGGAATGAGCAGTTCTTC. This chain links TRBV7-9 with TRBJ2-1; D is tentatively TRBD1 or TRBD2 (5 bases each). Trimming took 1 base from V and 7 from J, leaving 14 bases between them. Per germline, CDR1 SEHNR and CDR2 FQNEAQ (reference sequence). This CDR3 is 15 amino acids long.

The chain is built from TRBV15 and TRBJ2-7, with 10 bases identical to TRBD2. In germline, CDR1 is LNHNV, CDR2 YYDKDF (reference sequence). With V trimmed by 1 base and J by 5 bases, 8 bases remained unmatched. The CDR3 extends over 16 amino acids. The CDR3 sequence is CATSRGGTSGTNEQYF. DNA of the CDR3: TGTGCCACCAGCAGAGGAGGCACTAGCGGGACTAACGAGCAGTACTTC.

This chain uses TRBV4-3 with TRBJ2-3; the match to TRBD2 covers 11 bases. The CDR3 consists of 17 residues. Germline lookup yields CDR1 LGHNA and CDR2 YSLEER. The ends lost 4 bases at V and 3 bases at J; junction bases unmatched: 9. CDR3 loop: CASSLEIAGGPTDTQYF. In DNA, the CDR3 is TGCGCCAGCAGCCTGGAAATAGCGGGAGGGCCGACAGATACGCAGTATTTT.

This clonotype was recorded a few times. CDR3 nucleotide sequence: TGCAGTGCAACCAACAGGGGGCTCTACAATGAGCAGTTCTTC. This sequence encodes CSATNRGLYNEQFF. The chain combines TRBV20-1 with TRBJ2-1; 9 bases agree with TRBD1. The germline gives CDR1 DFQATT, CDR2 SNEGSKA (reference sequence). The CDR3 length is 14 residues. The junction had 6 bases not matched to a gene; V was cut back by 6 bases and J by 3 bases.

This clonotype was found many times. The rearrangement joins TRBV12-3 or TRBV12-4 to TRBJ1-5, with D tentatively TRBD1 (6 bases). The CDR3 is 13 amino acids. V gave up 4 bases and J gave up 3 bases, with 7 bases separating them. In DNA, the CDR3 is TGTGCCAGCAGTTACAGGGACAATCAGCCCCAGCATTTT. Its protein is CASSYRDNQPQHF.

The sample holds a few counts of this clonotype. CDR3 nucleotides: TGTGCCAGCAGCCAAGTCCACGAGGCTAGCGGTTCCTACAATGAGCAGTTCTTC. Protein: CASSQVHEASGSYNEQFF. J is TRBJ2-1 and V is TRBV4-2; 7 bases line up with TRBD2. This CDR3 comprises 18 residues. CDR1 is LGHNA, CDR2 YNFKEQ, per germline. V dropped 1 base and J dropped 1; count of bases not matched to a gene: 10.

This rearrangement joins TRBV10-2 to TRBJ2-7, with D possibly being TRBD2 (6 bases). Germline CDR1 reads WSHSY; CDR2 reads SAAADI. Trimming shortened V by 4 bases and J by 3 bases, and 13 bases separated the two germline ends. The CDR3 runs to 14 residues. DNA of the CDR3: TGCGCCAGCAGTGTAGCTGGAGGGAGCTACGAGCAGTACTTC. Translated, it gives CASSVAGGSYEQYF.

J is TRBJ1-4 and V is TRBV19; possibly TRBD1 for D (6 bases). V was trimmed by 7 bases and J by 1 base, leaving 19 bases between them. The CDR3 length is 17 residues. In germline, CDR1 is LNHDA, CDR2 SQIVND (reference sequence). The CDR3 sequence is CASTDRPSGGTNEKLFF. CDR3 coding DNA: TGTGCCAGTACTGACAGGCCCAGCGGGGGAACTAATGAAAAACTGTTTTTT.

This clonotype has a handful of counts. This rearrangement joins TRBV18 to TRBJ2-3; maybe TRBD2 (6 bases). The germline V gene encodes CDR1 KGHSH and CDR2 LQKENI. The CDR3 runs 13 residues. The V and J ends lost 3 bases and 10 bases respectively, with 14 bases between them. CDR3 amino acids: CASSPEWGDAQYF. The CDR3 DNA follows: TGTGCCAGCTCACCGGAATGGGGGGACGCGCAGTATTTT.

This chain connects TRBV29-1 to TRBJ2-7, with 10 nucleotides matching TRBD1. Germline V gives CDR1 SQVTM, CDR2 ANQGSEA. This CDR3 contains 14 residues. Trimming cost V 6 bases and J 4 bases; bases outside gene matches: 9. CDR3 sequence: CSVAPGTGAYEQYF. CDR3 bases: TGCAGCGTGGCCCCCGGGACAGGGGCTTACGAGCAGTACTTC.

The J gene is TRBJ2-7, the V gene TRBV5-6; D perhaps matches TRBD1 (6 bases). With 4 bases removed from V and 3 bases from J, the gap between germline ends came to 14 bases. Germline CDR1 reads SGHDT; CDR2 reads YYEEEE. CDR3 length: 14 amino acids. CDR3 sequence reads: CASSQPGQFYEQYF. DNA for the CDR3: TGTGCCAGCAGCCAGCCAGGACAGTTCTACGAGCAGTACTTC.

This clonotype was seen many times. The rearrangement uses TRBV29-1 and TRBJ1-2; 7 bases fit TRBD1. From germline, CDR1 is SQVTM and CDR2 ANQGSEA. The CDR3 is 14 amino acids. After removal of 4 bases from V and 4 bases from J, the junction contained 9 bases not matched to a gene. The CDR3 DNA sequence: TGCAGCGTTGGAGACAGGGAAAGACCCTATGGCTACACCTTC. This encodes CSVGDRERPYGYTF.

In its sample, this clonotype was seen a few times. The rearrangement joins TRBV12-3 or TRBV12-4 to TRBJ2-1; 8 bases align to TRBD2. V shed 6 bases, J shed 3 bases, and the junction held 1 base outside the gene matches. This CDR3 is built from 13 residues. The CDR3 sequence is CASRGLVYNEQFF. Here the CDR3 DNA reads TGTGCCAGCAGGGGACTAGTCTACAATGAGCAGTTCTTC.

With regard to this clonotype: One base away lies a much larger clone, so this may be a sequencing read error. The chain links TRBV20-1 to TRBJ2-2; D is unresolved. V gave up 6 bases and J gave up 10 bases, with 9 bases separating them. The germline CDR1 and CDR2 sequences are DFQATT and SNEGSKA (reference sequence). The CDR3 is 10 amino acids. The CDR3 reads CSAEAEELFF. As DNA, the CDR3 is TGCAGTGCCGAAGCCGAGGAGCTGTTTTTT.

This chain joins TRBV3-1 and TRBJ2-1, with D possibly TRBD2 on 6 matching bases. The V end lost 0 bases, the J end lost 4 bases, and 10 bases lay between the germline ends. In germline, CDR1 is LGHDT, CDR2 YNNKEL (reference sequence). This CDR3 spans 15 amino acids. CDR3 residues: CASSQDSGIYNEQFF. The CDR3 DNA is TGTGCCAGCAGCCAAGATAGCGGAATATACAATGAGCAGTTCTTC.

This clonotype was recorded at least ten times. The gene calls are TRBV6-1 and TRBJ2-7, with a tentative D call TRBD2 (5 bases). CDR1 and CDR2 (germline): MNHNS, SASEGT. The CDR3 spans 13 residues. Trimming shortened V by 5 bases and J by 4 bases, and 12 bases separated the two germline ends. The CDR3 sequence is CASSPRGVYEQYF. The CDR3 DNA sequence: TGTGCCAGCAGTCCACGGGGAGTGTACGAGCAGTACTTC.

The chain carries TRBV20-1 and TRBJ2-4, with D perhaps assigned TRBD1 or TRBD2 (6 bases each). This CDR3 spans 16 amino acids. The germline gives CDR1 DFQATT, CDR2 SNEGSKA (reference sequence). Deletions cut 7 bases from V and 3 bases from J, with 22 bases between. The CDR3 loop reads CSVGGQARGFKNIQYF. The DNA of the CDR3 is TGCAGTGTCGGGGGCCAAGCGCGGGGATTCAAAAACATTCAGTACTTC.

Turning to this clonotype: The junction differs from germline at one of its ends, possibly a read error. V gene TRBV20-1 combines with J gene TRBJ2-4; TRBD2 aligns across 8 bases. Germline V gives CDR1 DFQATT, CDR2 SNEGSKA (reference sequence). The CDR3 length is 16 residues. The CDR3 DNA reads as TGCTGTGCTAGAGACGGCGGGAGGACAGCCAAAAACATTCAGTACTTC. Its translation is CCARDGGRTAKNIQYF.

This clonotype was seen more than once but under ten times. The CDR3 loop reads CASTSTGGPIYGYTF. DNA of the CDR3: TGTGCCAGCACCTCAACCGGGGGACCTATCTATGGCTACACCTTC. The rearrangement links TRBV13 to TRBJ1-2, with D tentatively TRBD1 (5 bases). The CDR3 extends over 15 amino acids. The V end lost 7 bases, the J end lost 4 bases, and 19 bases lay between the germline ends. Germline CDR1 is PRHDT and CDR2 is FYEKMQ (reference sequence).

In its sample, this clonotype was seen many times. The chain is built from TRBV10-3 and TRBJ1-1; TRBD1 might be the D (5 bases). Germline V gene lookup returns CDR1 ENHRY and CDR2 SYGVKD. The V and J ends lost 2 bases and 4 bases respectively, with 11 bases between them. This CDR3 region has 14 residues. CDR3 protein: CAISEGGSVTEAFF. Here the CDR3 DNA reads TGTGCCATCAGTGAGGGGGGTTCGGTCACTGAAGCTTTCTTT.

This clonotype was counted between two and nine times. Here the CDR3 reads CASSKTPINYNEQFF. CDR3 coding DNA: TGTGCCAGCAGCAAAACGCCGATCAACTACAATGAGCAGTTCTTC. The J gene is TRBJ2-1, the V gene TRBV6-1, with D hard to call. Trimming took off 6 bases at V and 3 bases at J, with 15 bases between the two ends. Looked up from germline, CDR1 is MNHNS and CDR2 is SASEGT. This CDR3 is 15 amino acids long.